The clone carrying this T cell receptor (beta chain) came up a few times. This specimen belongs to a study of blood T cells in healthy people across ages. Primed by a sample-barcoded 5' primer and a J-beta primer mix, a second PCR proceeded for roughly 6 to 12 cycles. TCRdb used MiXCR to reprocess the 5' RACE reads, holding one entry per CDR3 protein. The sample has under 2,000,000 distinct CDR3 sequences; 40% to 55% are singletons. This CDR3 comprises 14 residues. Germline loops: CDR1 LGHNA, CDR2 YNFKEQ. Trimming left V 0 bases short and J 5 bases short, with 10 bases between. Sequenced: blood. The chain employs TRBV4-2 and TRBJ2-5; possibly TRBD2 for D (6 bases). The TCR originated in a woman between 40 and 50 years old in good health. CDR3 bases: TGTGCCAGCAGCCAAGAGAAAGGGAGGGAGACCCAGTACTTC. It codes for CASSQEKGRETQYF.